The clone carrying this T cell receptor beta chain was seen a single time. Its antigen remains unknown. Use of 60 Vbeta and 13 Jbeta primers characterized the PCR. Here immunoSEQ multiplex PCR was the method, and the copy in TCRdb shows in-frame clones only, minus some. This table holds approximately 170,000 clones, around four fifths found once. These data originate in a study of cytomegalovirus exposure and HLA in healthy donors. About the study: In an earlier analysis, 90 million to 130 million unique TCR beta sequences were found from some 200 million T cells. Findings and limits, study-wide: The likely explanation for a cluster of highly shared sequence variants was sequencing artifact. The study flagged some 170 TCR beta chains as cytomegalovirus-associated. Accounts indicate the classifier identified cytomegalovirus status with strong specificity and sensitivity.

CDR1 and CDR2 (germline): SGHDT, YYEEEE. This CDR3 spans 15 amino acids. The clonotype was recovered from a male donor in good health and CMV-seropositive. This rearrangement joins TRBV5-6 to TRBJ2-5, with a weak D call TRBD1 (5 bases). The J call is in doubt because the DNA end fits TRBJ2-7 better. Sequencing was carried out using PBMCs. The CDR3 protein is CASSLVGANTYEQYF. In nucleotides, the CDR3 is TGTGCCAGCAGCCTGGTAGGGGCGAATACCTACGAGCAGTACTTC.